The 19 T cell receptor beta chains below were found in one sample sequenced in a study of identical twins. Each CDR3 protein is one row after TCRdb ran MiXCR on the 5' RACE reads. The repertoire has about 240,000 distinct CDR3 sequences, roughly a tenth of them found once; the top ten carry over 8%. Sequencing used memory T cells sorted from blood. These receptors came from a man aged 50 or older in good health.

This clonotype was observed many times. The gene calls are TRBV20-1 and TRBJ2-2; TRBD2 matches 13 bases. CDR3 size: 15 residues. Trimming cost V 1 base and J 6 bases; bases outside gene matches: 2. The germline V gene encodes CDR1 DFQATT and CDR2 SNEGSKA (reference sequence). Written as DNA, the CDR3 is TGCAGTGCTAGAGGGACTAGCGGGAGCGCCGGGGAGCTGTTTTTT. Translated: CSARGTSGSAGELFF.

This clonotype occurred a few times. The chain recombines TRBV2 with TRBJ1-2, with D perhaps TRBD1 (5 bases). This CDR3 contains 14 residues. CDR1 is SNHLY, CDR2 FYNNEI, per germline. V dropped 6 bases and J dropped 0 bases, with 11 bases sitting between them. The CDR3 DNA is TGTGCCAGCAGGCGGGACGTAGCTAACTATGGCTACACCTTC. Translated: CASRRDVANYGYTF. Based on the CDR3 plus reference TRBV2 and TRBJ1-2, the full variable domain is EPEVTQTPSHQVTQMGQEVILRCVPISNHLYFYWYRQILGQKVEFLVSFYNNEISEKSEIFDDQFSVERPDGSNFTLKIRSTKLEDSAMYFCASRRDVANYGYTFGSGTRLTVV.

This clonotype was observed a handful of times. This chain uses TRBV27 with TRBJ2-6; 9 bases are a match to TRBD1. The CDR3 is made up of 18 amino acids. The germline CDR1 and CDR2 sequences are MNHEY and SMNVEV (reference sequence). V gave up 3 bases and J gave up 0 bases; unmatched junction bases: 6. In nucleotides, the CDR3 is TGTGCCAGCAGTTTTCTCCGGACAGGGGACTCTGGGGCCAACGTCCTGACTTTC. Translating it yields CASSFLRTGDSGANVLTF.

This clonotype was seen many times. V is TRBV5-1 and J is TRBJ1-1; D uncertain. The CDR3 extends over 14 amino acids. The germline CDR1 and CDR2 sequences are SGHRS and YFSETQ. The ends were cut back, 4 bases at V and 4 bases at J, with 14 bases in the middle. As DNA, the CDR3 is TGCGCCAGCAGCCCAGTAGCCGGGAGCACTGAAGCTTTCTTT. Translation: CASSPVAGSTEAFF.

V usage is TRBV15 and J usage is TRBJ1-6, with D perhaps matching TRBD1 (5 bases). This CDR3 region has 16 residues. In germline, CDR1 is LNHNV, CDR2 YYDKDF (reference sequence). V was trimmed by 5 bases and J by 5 bases, leaving 16 bases between them. As DNA, the CDR3 is TGTGCCACCAGCGCTTCCGGGACGCAAAATAATTCACCCCTCCACTTT. Translated, it gives CATSASGTQNNSPLHF. Using reference TRBV15 and TRBJ1-6 for the parts outside the CDR3, the full variable domain is DAMVIQNPRYQVTQFGKPVTLSCSQTLNHNVMYWYQQKSSQAPKLLFHYYDKDFNNEADTPDNFQSRRPNTSFCFLDIRSPGLGDTAMYLCATSASGTQNNSPLHFGNGTRLTVT.

This clonotype has just a few counts. This chain connects TRBV7-2 to TRBJ2-1; possible D gene TRBD2, 7 bases. Trimming removed 0 bases at V and 9 bases at J, with 15 bases between. The CDR3 consists of 15 residues. CDR1 SGHTA and CDR2 FQGNSA come from the germline V gene. CDR3 sequence (DNA): TGTGCCAGCAGCTTAGCGGGGGGGGCCCAAGGTGAGCAGTTCTTC. Encoded protein: CASSLAGGAQGEQFF.

The V gene is TRBV20-1, the J gene TRBJ2-1; D is unclear. The germline gives CDR1 DFQATT, CDR2 SNEGSKA (reference sequence). Trimming took 2 bases from V and 8 from J, leaving 10 bases between them. The CDR3 runs 12 residues. The CDR3 is CSARSVGDEQFF. As DNA, the CDR3 is TGCAGTGCTAGATCCGTGGGCGATGAGCAGTTCTTC.

This clonotype was seen many times. This rearrangement joins TRBV28 to TRBJ2-2; 11 nucleotides match TRBD2. The ends lost 3 bases at V and 3 bases at J; junction bases unmatched: 9. The CDR3 has 18 residues. The germline gives CDR1 MDHEN, CDR2 SYDVKM. CDR3 nucleotides: TGTGCCAGCAGTTTTTGGCTAGCGGGGGGAAAAGACACCGGGGAGCTGTTTTTT. As protein: CASSFWLAGGKDTGELFF.

This clonotype occurred many times. This chain links TRBV6-1 with TRBJ2-1, with 11 bases lining up with TRBD2. V lost 4 bases to trimming and J lost 7 bases; unmatched junction nucleotides: 6. The CDR3 sequence is 15 residues long. Per germline, CDR1 MNHNS and CDR2 SASEGT. The DNA of the CDR3 is TGTGCCAGCAGTGCAATAGCGGGGGGGTCAAATGAGCAGTTCTTC. Residues: CASSAIAGGSNEQFF.

This clonotype came up many times. CDR3 protein: CASSLGQWDMNTEAFF. DNA for the CDR3: TGTGCCAGCAGCTTAGGACAGTGGGATATGAACACTGAAGCTTTCTTT. V gene TRBV7-9 combines with J gene TRBJ1-1, with a possible D match to TRBD1 (5 bases). This CDR3 has 16 residues. The V gene lost 1 base and the J gene lost 0 bases, with 12 bases spanning the gap. Germline-derived CDR1 and CDR2 are SEHNR and FQNEAQ (reference sequence).

The V and J genes are TRBV6-1 and TRBJ2-3, with 13 positions matching TRBD2. After removal of 6 bases from V and 4 bases from J, the junction contained 13 bases not matched to a gene. CDR3 length: 18 amino acids. CDR1 is MNHNS, CDR2 SASEGT, per germline. As DNA, the CDR3 is TGTGCCAGCAGCCGAGGACTAGCGGGAGTGATTAGGGCAGATACGCAGTATTTT. Amino acids: CASSRGLAGVIRADTQYF.

The gene calls are TRBV29-1 and TRBJ1-3; D not resolved. Per germline, CDR1 SQVTM and CDR2 ANQGSEA. V lost 7 bases, J lost 0 bases, and 7 bases lay in between. The CDR3 is 12 amino acids. The CDR3 sequence is CSARSSGNTIYF. CDR3 DNA: TGCAGCGCCCGGTCCTCTGGAAACACCATATATTTT.

Many counts were recorded for this clonotype. The V call is TRBV12-3 or TRBV12-4, the J call TRBJ1-3; D is undetermined. CDR3 length: 17 amino acids. V was clipped by 5 bases and J by 3 bases, with 20 bases between them. The CDR3: CASSPIGSRVFGNTIYF. DNA of the CDR3: TGTGCCAGCAGTCCGATAGGGAGTAGGGTCTTTGGAAACACCATATATTTT.

This clonotype was picked up a small number of times. The chain recombines TRBV12-3 or TRBV12-4 with TRBJ2-7; D is ambiguous. With 6 bases removed from V and 0 bases from J, the gap between germline ends came to 12 bases. The CDR3 is 14 amino acids. The CDR3: CASRKTGTSYEQYF. The CDR3, as DNA: TGTGCCAGCAGAAAGACGGGCACCTCCTACGAGCAGTACTTC.

The chain has TRBV30 and TRBJ2-1, with TRBD2 identical over 8 bases. Germline V CDR1 and CDR2: GTSNPN, SVGIG (reference sequence). Losses at the gene ends were 4 bases for V and 15 bases for J; bases not matched to a gene: 11. The CDR3 is made up of 12 amino acids. CDR3 amino acids: CAWISGGPNRFF. For the CDR3, the DNA is TGTGCCTGGATTTCGGGGGGGCCTAATCGGTTCTTC.

The chain links TRBV20-1 to TRBJ2-3; 7 nucleotides agree with TRBD2. The V segment lost 3 bases and the J segment 6 bases; nucleotides outside the gene matches: 18. CDR3 length: 17 amino acids. The germline V gene has CDR1 DFQATT and CDR2 SNEGSKA (reference sequence). In nucleotides, the CDR3 is TGCAGTGCTAGGCCCGTACTAGCGTCCCATGGTGTGGATACGCAGTATTTT. It yields the protein CSARPVLASHGVDTQYF.

The sample holds many counts of this clonotype. The V and J genes are TRBV15 and TRBJ1-2; D unresolved. This CDR3 spans 17 amino acids. Between the trimmed V and J ends, which lost 0 bases and 2 bases, there was a span of 16 bases. Germline V gene lookup returns CDR1 LNHNV and CDR2 YYDKDF (reference sequence). The CDR3, as DNA: TGTGCCACCAGCAGAGATCCTTCAAGATACCTAAACTATGGCTACACCTTC. Protein sequence: CATSRDPSRYLNYGYTF.

This clonotype was seen repeatedly, ten times or more. This chain uses TRBV5-6 with TRBJ2-3; a possible D gene is TRBD2 (7 bases). In germline, CDR1 is SGHDT, CDR2 YYEEEE. The V and J ends lost 1 base and 4 bases respectively, with 13 bases between them. This CDR3 is 15 amino acids long. The DNA of the CDR3 is TGTGCCAGCAGCTTGCGACTAGCAGGGGCAGATACGCAGTATTTT. Residues: CASSLRLAGADTQYF.

V is TRBV6-1 and J is TRBJ1-3; D unclear. V was cut by 5 bases and J by 1 base, with 15 bases left in between. The CDR3 has 16 amino acids. CDR1 and CDR2 from the germline V gene are MNHNS and SASEGT. The CDR3 loop is CASSPAAFESGNTIYF. CDR3 nucleotides: TGTGCCAGCAGTCCCGCGGCCTTTGAGTCTGGAAACACCATATATTTT.